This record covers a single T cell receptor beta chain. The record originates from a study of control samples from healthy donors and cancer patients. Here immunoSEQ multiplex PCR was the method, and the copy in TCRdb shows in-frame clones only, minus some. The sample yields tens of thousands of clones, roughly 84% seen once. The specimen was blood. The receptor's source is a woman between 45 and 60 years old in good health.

The chain's CDR3 is CASSVGVQNTEAFF. As DNA, the CDR3 is TGTGCCAGCAGCGTTGGCGTGCAGAACACTGAAGCTTTCTTT. This sequence joins TRBV9 and TRBJ1-1, with D hard to call. The V end was cut by 2 bases, the J end by 1 base, with 9 bases between. Looked up from germline, CDR1 is SGDLS and CDR2 is YYNGEE. The CDR3 spans 14 residues.